The TCR beta chain described here comes from a study of CD8+ T cells in alopecia areata. Study overall: Treated patients received oral tofacitinib, 5 to 10 mg twice daily.

Treatment indicated: oral pan-JAK inhibitor, 5-10 mg twice daily. The V end lost 2 bases, the J end lost 4 bases, and 11 bases lay between the germline ends. There are 14 residues in the CDR3. The germline V gene has CDR1 SGHDT and CDR2 YYEEEE. The study's findings and limits: Mice gave a clearer picture of TCR sharing than patients did, possibly for HLA-related reasons. Tofacitinib significantly decreased scalp clonality and expanded CD8+ clones among top 100. Lesional tissue from the scalp (especially in alopecia totalis/universalis) showed higher clonality than normal scalp.

Extraction of RNA preceded its reverse transcription into cDNA, which served as the sequencing template. Sequenced by immunoSEQ multiplex PCR; TCRdb stores in-frame clones only, minus some. Here the sample spans approximately 210,000 clones, more than 60% being singletons. In the case of this clone: The antigen is undetermined. This sample also contains other DNA sequences that code for the same CDR3.

The clonotype comes from a human donor with alopecia areata. Sequencing used CD4+ T cells sorted from blood, obtained at approximately week 42, from a patient treated with tofacitinib. The V call is TRBV5-6, the J call TRBJ2-3, with D possibly being TRBD2 (5 bases). The CDR3 loop reads CASSLATSADTQYF. CDR3 bases: TGTGCCAGCAGCTTAGCAACTAGTGCAGATACGCAGTATTTT.